The next 20 T cell receptor beta chains were all read from a single sample in a study of early T cells in non-severe SARS-CoV-2 infection. MiXCR, applied by TCRdb to the 5' RACE reads, yields one record per CDR3 protein. Of over 45,000 distinct CDR3 sequences in the sample, roughly a tenth are singletons; the top ten hold 6% to 8%. Sequencing was done on a sample of whole blood. Receptor source: an adult who was a healthcare worker with PCR-confirmed SARS-CoV-2 infection or an uninfected control (not recorded which).

This clonotype was detected ten times or more. The chain is built from TRBV6-2 or TRBV6-3 and TRBJ2-3, with 14 positions matching TRBD2. Trimming removed 6 bases from V and 4 bases from J; junction bases left unmatched: 12. The CDR3 runs 18 residues. CDR1 is MNHEY, CDR2 SVGEGT, per germline. The CDR3 reads CASSNPGLAGVVADTQYF. Written as DNA, the CDR3 is TGTGCCAGCAGCAATCCGGGACTAGCGGGAGTAGTCGCAGATACGCAGTATTTT.

This clonotype was detected many times. The chain is built from TRBV20-1 and TRBJ2-3, with 10 bases lining up with TRBD2. The CDR3 spans 15 residues. V dropped 8 bases and J dropped 4; count of bases not matched to a gene: 12. Per the germline V gene, CDR1 is DFQATT and CDR2 is SNEGSKA (reference sequence). The CDR3 loop is CSYQEREGPADTQYF. The CDR3 DNA reads TGCAGTTACCAAGAGCGGGAGGGCCCCGCAGATACGCAGTATTTT.

As concerns this clonotype: A read error may explain this, as a much larger clone is one base away. The CDR3 DNA follows: TGTGCCAGCAGCTGGGGACAGGGGGACGGCAATGAGCAGTTCTTC. Amino acids: CASSWGQGDGNEQFF. The rearrangement uses TRBV7-3 and TRBJ2-1; 11 bases are a match to TRBD1. This CDR3 spans 15 amino acids. Germline trimming cut 4 bases from V and 6 bases from J; bases unmatched to any gene: 5. From germline, CDR1 is SGHTA and CDR2 FQGTGA.

V gene TRBV6-1 combines with J gene TRBJ2-7, with TRBD1 matching 9 bases. This CDR3 region has 16 residues. V was clipped by 0 bases and J by 7 bases; unmatched bases: 10. Germline CDR1 MNHNS, CDR2 SASEGT. The CDR3 region is CASSEAPGTGIGEQYF. The DNA of the CDR3 is TGTGCCAGCAGTGAAGCCCCGGGGACAGGGATTGGGGAGCAGTACTTC.

This clonotype came up a few times. The chain has TRBV9 and TRBJ1-2; a possible D gene is TRBD1 (5 bases). CDR3 length: 14 residues. CDR1 is SGDLS, CDR2 YYNGEE, per germline. Trimming took 0 bases from V and 7 from J, leaving 13 bases between them. This CDR3 is CASSVGQGGAGYTF. The CDR3, as DNA: TGTGCCAGCAGCGTAGGCCAGGGAGGGGCTGGCTACACCTTC.

The chain combines TRBV11-2 with TRBJ2-3, with no clear D. Trimming shortened V by 8 bases and J by 0 bases, and 15 bases separated the two germline ends. The germline gives CDR1 SGHAT, CDR2 FQNNGV. The CDR3 sequence is 15 residues long. The CDR3 loop reads CASPAAAPSTDTQYF. The CDR3, as DNA: TGTGCCAGCCCCGCCGCGGCCCCTAGCACAGATACGCAGTATTTT. The full variable domain, completed using reference TRBV11-2 and TRBJ2-3, is EAGVAQSPRYKIIEKRQSVAFWCNPISGHATLYWYQQILGQGPKLLIQFQNNGVVDDSQLPKDRFSAERLKGVDSTLKIQPAKLEDSAVYLCASPAAAPSTDTQYFGPGTRLTVL.

This clonotype was seen many times. This chain connects TRBV29-1 to TRBJ2-5; TRBD2 agrees at 10 bases. The CDR3 is 14 amino acids. Germline trimming cut 4 bases from V and 1 base from J; bases unmatched to any gene: 3. Germline lookup yields CDR1 SQVTM and CDR2 ANQGSEA. CDR3 DNA sequence: TGCAGCGTTGGCGGACTAGCGGCCCAAGAGACCCAGTACTTC. It encodes CSVGGLAAQETQYF.

In this sample, this clonotype turned up many times. The V and J genes are TRBV3-1 and TRBJ1-5; perhaps TRBD1 as D (5 bases). Germline V gene lookup returns CDR1 LGHDT and CDR2 YNNKEL (reference sequence). Trimming took 2 bases from V and 3 from J, leaving 8 bases between them. This CDR3 contains 14 residues. In nucleotides, the CDR3 is TGTGCCAGCAGCCAACAGGGATTCAATCAGCCCCAGCATTTT. Translating gives CASSQQGFNQPQHF.

This chain uses TRBV6-2 or TRBV6-3 with TRBJ2-7; 12 positions agree with TRBD2. Germline V gene lookup returns CDR1 MNHEY and CDR2 SVGEGT. V was clipped by 2 bases and J by 3 bases; unmatched bases: 2. This CDR3 region has 15 residues. This CDR3 is CASSYPGLAGYEQYF. The CDR3 DNA sequence: TGTGCCAGCAGTTACCCGGGACTAGCGGGCTACGAGCAGTACTTC.

This clonotype occurred many times. The J gene is TRBJ2-3, the V gene TRBV6-6; 10 nucleotides agree with TRBD2. This CDR3 region has 16 residues. The V and J ends lost 3 bases and 1 base, in that order; junction bases with no gene match: 4. Germline loops: CDR1 MNHNY, CDR2 SVGAGI (reference sequence). CDR3 residues: CASSYPLAGGTDTQYF. The CDR3 DNA sequence: TGTGCCAGCAGTTATCCGCTAGCGGGGGGCACAGATACGCAGTATTTT.

V gene TRBV12-3 or TRBV12-4 combines with J gene TRBJ1-1, with 7 bases matching TRBD1. This CDR3 is 13 amino acids long. J was trimmed by 4 bases and V by 6 bases; bases with no gene match: 5. The CDR3 reads CASSLQGTTEAFF. Here the CDR3 DNA reads TGTGCCAGCAGCCTACAGGGGACCACTGAAGCTTTCTTT.

The V gene is TRBV7-2, the J gene TRBJ2-3; D uncertain. Between the trimmed V and J ends, which lost 5 bases and 5 bases, there was a span of 11 bases. Germline assignment: CDR1 SGHTA and CDR2 FQGNSA. This CDR3 contains 13 residues. The CDR3 reads CASSPRTGDTQYF. CDR3 DNA sequence: TGTGCCAGCAGCCCGCGGACCGGAGATACGCAGTATTTT.

The chain uses TRBV9 and TRBJ1-6, with a tentative D call TRBD1 (5 bases). The CDR3 loop spans 14 amino acids. Trimming left V 1 base short and J 7 bases short, with 9 bases between. CDR1 and CDR2 (germline): SGDLS, YYNGEE. For the CDR3, the DNA is TGTGCCAGCAGCGTATTTGAGGGGAATTCACCCCTCCACTTT. This gives the protein CASSVFEGNSPLHF.

This rearrangement joins TRBV4-1 to TRBJ2-3; possible D gene TRBD2, 6 bases. This CDR3 comprises 18 residues. Looked up from germline, CDR1 is MGHRA and CDR2 is YSYEKL. The ends were cut back, 1 base at V and 1 base at J, with 18 bases in the middle. The CDR3 here is CASSQGRGKEGRTDTQYF. In DNA, the CDR3 is TGCGCCAGCAGCCAAGGAAGGGGTAAGGAGGGCCGCACAGATACGCAGTATTTT.

This clonotype has at least ten counts. The chain is built from TRBV6-4 and TRBJ2-1; D might be TRBD1 or TRBD2, each matching 5 bases. Looked up from germline, CDR1 is MRHNA and CDR2 is SNTAGT. The CDR3 contains 14 residues. Trimming stripped 2 bases from V and 9 bases from J, with 14 bases between. The CDR3 region has the DNA TGTGCCAGCAGTGACGGATGGGAGCAGGGTGAGCAGTTCTTC. It yields the protein CASSDGWEQGEQFF.

The chain carries TRBV3-1 and TRBJ2-1, with 8 positions matching TRBD2. Losses at the gene ends were 4 bases for V and 6 bases for J; bases not matched to a gene: 5. The germline CDR1 and CDR2 sequences are LGHDT and YNNKEL (reference sequence). This CDR3 spans 14 amino acids. CDR3 sequence reads: CASSRGGRTNEQFF. DNA for the CDR3: TGTGCCAGCAGCCGGGGCGGGAGGACCAATGAGCAGTTCTTC.

This clonotype was picked up many times. The gene calls are TRBV5-4 and TRBJ2-7; D gene unclear. Trimming pared 0 bases from V and 3 bases from J, leaving 10 bases between. Germline CDR1 is SGHNT and CDR2 is YYREEE (reference sequence). CDR3 length equals 14 residues. CDR3 sequence: CASSLEGILYEQYF. The CDR3 DNA follows: TGTGCCAGCAGCTTGGAGGGAATACTCTACGAGCAGTACTTC.

This clonotype has ten or more counts. V usage is TRBV12-3 or TRBV12-4 and J usage is TRBJ1-2; D is uncertain. This CDR3 comprises 13 residues. V shed 1 base and J shed 3 bases, with 6 bases lying between them. As DNA, the CDR3 is TGTGCCAGCAGTTTAGTGGCCTACTATGGCTACACCTTC. This codes for CASSLVAYYGYTF.

The V and J genes are TRBV7-9 and TRBJ1-4, with 10 bases aligning to TRBD1. Germline assignment: CDR1 SEHNR and CDR2 FQNEAQ (reference sequence). CDR3 length equals 15 residues. V lost 5 bases, J lost 8 bases, and 8 bases stayed unmatched. Here the CDR3 DNA reads TGTGCCAGCAGCCGCGGGACAGGGGAAAAAGAAAAACTGTTTTTT. Protein product: CASSRGTGEKEKLFF.

This clonotype appeared many times. The chain has TRBV15 and TRBJ1-4, with D tentatively TRBD1 (6 bases). In germline, CDR1 is LNHNV, CDR2 YYDKDF (reference sequence). The CDR3 consists of 16 residues. V lost 3 bases and J 1 base, leaving 12 bases between the germline ends. DNA of the CDR3: TGTGCCACCAGCAGCACCCGGACAGTAACTAATGAAAAACTGTTTTTT. This sequence encodes CATSSTRTVTNEKLFF. The full variable domain, rest sourced from reference TRBV15 and TRBJ1-4, is DAMVIQNPRYQVTQFGKPVTLSCSQTLNHNVMYWYQQKSSQAPKLLFHYYDKDFNNEADTPDNFQSRRPNTSFCFLDIRSPGLGDTAMYLCATSSTRTVTNEKLFFGSGTQLSVL.